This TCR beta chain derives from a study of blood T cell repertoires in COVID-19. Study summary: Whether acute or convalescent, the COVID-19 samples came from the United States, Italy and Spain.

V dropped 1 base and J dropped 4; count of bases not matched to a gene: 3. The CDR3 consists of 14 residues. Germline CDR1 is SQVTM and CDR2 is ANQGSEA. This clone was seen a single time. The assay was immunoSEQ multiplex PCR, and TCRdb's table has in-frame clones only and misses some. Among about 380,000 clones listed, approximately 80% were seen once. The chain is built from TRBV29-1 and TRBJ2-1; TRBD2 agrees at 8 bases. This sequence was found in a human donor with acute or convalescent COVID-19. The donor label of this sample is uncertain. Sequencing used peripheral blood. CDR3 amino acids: CSVEGRGDYNEQFF. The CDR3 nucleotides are TGCAGCGTTGAAGGGCGGGGGGATTACAATGAGCAGTTCTTC.